These 3 T cell receptor beta chains were all obtained from the same sample, sequenced in a study of post-analysis software for immune sequencing data. The study, taken as a whole, reports: About five TRBV segments, including TRBV5-6, TRBV5-1 and TRBV20-1, were more frequent in patients than controls.

Their recognized antigens are unknown. Every TCR beta cDNA library bore unique molecular identifiers. Using its own MiXCR run on the PCR reads, TCRdb lists one record per CDR3 protein. The sample lists some 690,000 distinct CDR3 sequences; approximately 30% were seen once. The sample was blood. These TCRs come from a girl between 10 and 17 years old with multiple sclerosis.

The gene calls are TRBV6-6 and TRBJ2-7; TRBD2 matches at 8 bases. Germline V gene sequence: CDR1 MNHNY, CDR2 SVGAGI (reference sequence). Trimming removed 5 bases from V and 4 bases from J; junction bases left unmatched: 4. There are 13 residues in the CDR3. CDR3 nucleotides: TGTGCCAGCAGTGGACTAGCAGGTTACGAGCAGTACTTC. As protein: CASSGLAGYEQYF.

This clonotype was recorded a few times. This chain connects TRBV9 to TRBJ2-7; D not certain. This CDR3 region has 15 residues. The V and J ends lost 3 bases and 0 bases respectively, with 13 bases between them. The germline gives CDR1 SGDLS, CDR2 YYNGEE. The CDR3 DNA follows: TGTGCCAGCAGCGAGGCCCCTCGGTTCTCCTACGAGCAGTACTTC. As protein: CASSEAPRFSYEQYF.

The CDR3 is CASSSARDGVNQETQYF. In nucleotides, the CDR3 is TGCGCCAGCAGCTCTGCCCGTGACGGCGTGAACCAAGAGACCCAGTACTTC. V and J are TRBV4-3 and TRBJ2-5; no reliable D call. Trimming took off 5 bases at V and 0 bases at J, with 19 bases between the two ends. CDR1 is LGHNA, CDR2 YSLEER, per germline. The CDR3 is 17 residues long.